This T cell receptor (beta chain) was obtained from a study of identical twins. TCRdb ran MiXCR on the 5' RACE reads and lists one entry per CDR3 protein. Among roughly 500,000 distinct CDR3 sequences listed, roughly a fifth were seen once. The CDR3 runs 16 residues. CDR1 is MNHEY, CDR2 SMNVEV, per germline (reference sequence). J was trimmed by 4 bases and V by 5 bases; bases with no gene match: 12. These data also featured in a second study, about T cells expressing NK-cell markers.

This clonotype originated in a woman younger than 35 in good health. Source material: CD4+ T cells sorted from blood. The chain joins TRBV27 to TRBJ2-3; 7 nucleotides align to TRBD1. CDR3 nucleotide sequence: TGTGCCAGCAGTGCTACAGGGGTCCGAGGGGCAGATACGCAGTATTTT. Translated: CASSATGVRGADTQYF.